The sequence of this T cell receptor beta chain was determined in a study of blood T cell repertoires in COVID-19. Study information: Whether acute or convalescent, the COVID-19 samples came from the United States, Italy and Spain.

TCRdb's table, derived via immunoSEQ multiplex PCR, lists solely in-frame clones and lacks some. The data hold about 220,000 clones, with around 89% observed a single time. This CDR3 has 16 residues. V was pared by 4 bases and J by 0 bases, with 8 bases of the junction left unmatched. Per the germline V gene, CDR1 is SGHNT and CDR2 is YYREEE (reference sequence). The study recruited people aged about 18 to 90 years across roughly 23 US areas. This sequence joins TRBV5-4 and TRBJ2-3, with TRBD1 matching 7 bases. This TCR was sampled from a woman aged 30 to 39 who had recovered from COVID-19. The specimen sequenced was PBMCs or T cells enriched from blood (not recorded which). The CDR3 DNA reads TGTGCCAGCAGCCCGGGGACAGCACGAAGCACAGATACGCAGTATTTT. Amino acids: CASSPGTARSTDTQYF.